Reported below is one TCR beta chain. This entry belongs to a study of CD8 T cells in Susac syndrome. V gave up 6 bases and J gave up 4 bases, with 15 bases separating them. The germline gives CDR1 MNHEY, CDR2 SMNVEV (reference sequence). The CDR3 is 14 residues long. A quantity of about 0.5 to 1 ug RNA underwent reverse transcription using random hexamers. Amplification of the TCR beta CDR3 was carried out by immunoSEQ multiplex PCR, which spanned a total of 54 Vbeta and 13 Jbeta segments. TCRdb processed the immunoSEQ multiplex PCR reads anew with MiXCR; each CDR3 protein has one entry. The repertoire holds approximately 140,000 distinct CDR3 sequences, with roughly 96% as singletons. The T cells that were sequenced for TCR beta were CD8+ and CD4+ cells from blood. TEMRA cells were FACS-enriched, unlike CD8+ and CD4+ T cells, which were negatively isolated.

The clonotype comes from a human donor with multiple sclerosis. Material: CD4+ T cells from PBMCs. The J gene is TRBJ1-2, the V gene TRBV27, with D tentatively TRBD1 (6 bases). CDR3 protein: CASRPQGDSYGYTF. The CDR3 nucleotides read TGTGCCAGCAGGCCACAGGGAGACTCCTATGGCTACACCTTC.